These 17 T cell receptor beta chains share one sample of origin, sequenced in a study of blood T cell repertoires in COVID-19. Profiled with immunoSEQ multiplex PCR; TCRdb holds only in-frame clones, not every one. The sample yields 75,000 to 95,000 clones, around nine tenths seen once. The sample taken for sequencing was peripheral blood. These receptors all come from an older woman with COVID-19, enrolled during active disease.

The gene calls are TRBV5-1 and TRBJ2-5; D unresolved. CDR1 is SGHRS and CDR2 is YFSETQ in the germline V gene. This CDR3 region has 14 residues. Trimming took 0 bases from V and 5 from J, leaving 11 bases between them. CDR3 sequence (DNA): TGCGCCAGCAGCTTGGACAGCCCCAGGGAGACCCAGTACTTC. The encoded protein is CASSLDSPRETQYF. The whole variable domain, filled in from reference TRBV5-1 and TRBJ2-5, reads KAGVTQTPRYLIKTRGQQVTLSCSPISGHRSVSWYQQTPGQGLQFLFEYFSETQRNKGNFPGRFSGRQFSNSRSEMNVSTLELGDSALYLCASSLDSPRETQYFGPGTRLLVL.

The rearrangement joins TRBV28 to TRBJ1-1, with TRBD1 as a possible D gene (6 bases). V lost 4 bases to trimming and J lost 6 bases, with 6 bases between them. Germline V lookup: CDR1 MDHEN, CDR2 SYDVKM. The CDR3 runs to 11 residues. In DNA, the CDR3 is TGTGCCAGCAGTTACAGGGCTGAAGCTTTCTTT. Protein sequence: CASSYRAEAFF.

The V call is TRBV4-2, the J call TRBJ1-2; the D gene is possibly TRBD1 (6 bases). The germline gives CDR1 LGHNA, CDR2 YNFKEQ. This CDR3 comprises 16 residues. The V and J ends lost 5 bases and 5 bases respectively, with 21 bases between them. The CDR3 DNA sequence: TGTGCCAGCAGCGAACAGGGTTACAAAGAATTGTATGGCTACACCTTC. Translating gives CASSEQGYKELYGYTF.

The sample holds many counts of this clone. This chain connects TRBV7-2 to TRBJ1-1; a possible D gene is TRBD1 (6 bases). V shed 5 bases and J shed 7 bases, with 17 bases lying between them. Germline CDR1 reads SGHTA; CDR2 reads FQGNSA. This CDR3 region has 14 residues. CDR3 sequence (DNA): TGTGCCAGCAGCCTCTCAGGGGTTTCAAGTGAAGCTTTCTTT. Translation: CASSLSGVSSEAFF.

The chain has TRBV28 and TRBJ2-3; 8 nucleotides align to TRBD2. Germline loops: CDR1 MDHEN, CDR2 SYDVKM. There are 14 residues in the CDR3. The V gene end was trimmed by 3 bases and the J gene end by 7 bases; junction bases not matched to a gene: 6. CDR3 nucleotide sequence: TGTGCCAGCAGTTTCCCGCGGGGGGCTTATACGCAGTATTTT. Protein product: CASSFPRGAYTQYF.

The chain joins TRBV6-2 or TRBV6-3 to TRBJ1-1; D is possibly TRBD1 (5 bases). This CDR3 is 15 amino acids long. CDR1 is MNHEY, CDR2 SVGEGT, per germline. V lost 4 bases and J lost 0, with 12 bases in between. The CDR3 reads CASSSLEGLNTEAFF. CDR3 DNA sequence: TGTGCCAGCAGTTCCTTGGAGGGGTTGAACACTGAAGCTTTCTTT.

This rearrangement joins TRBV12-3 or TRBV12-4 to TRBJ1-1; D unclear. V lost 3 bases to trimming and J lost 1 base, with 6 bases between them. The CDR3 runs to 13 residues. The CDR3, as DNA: TGTGCCAGCAGTTTGATACAGAACACTGAAGCTTTCTTT. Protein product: CASSLIQNTEAFF.

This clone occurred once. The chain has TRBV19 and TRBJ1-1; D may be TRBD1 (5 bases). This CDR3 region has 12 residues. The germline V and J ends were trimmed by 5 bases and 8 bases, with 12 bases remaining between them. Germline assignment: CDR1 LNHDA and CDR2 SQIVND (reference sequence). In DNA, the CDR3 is TGTGCCAGTAGTGGGGGGGTAATCGAAGCTTTCTTT. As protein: CASSGGVIEAFF. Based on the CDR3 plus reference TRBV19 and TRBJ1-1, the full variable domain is DGGITQSPKYLFRKEGQNVTLSCEQNLNHDAMYWYRQDPGQGLRLIYYSQIVNDFQKGDIAEGYSVSREKKESFPLTVTSAQKNPTAFYLCASSGGVIEAFFGQGTRLTVV.

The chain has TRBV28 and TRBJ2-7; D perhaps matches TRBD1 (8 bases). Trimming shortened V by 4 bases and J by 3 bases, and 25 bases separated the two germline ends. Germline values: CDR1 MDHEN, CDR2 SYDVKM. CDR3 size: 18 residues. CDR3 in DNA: TGTGCCAGCAGTTCCGCCACACCCACAGGGGGGAGGGTCTACGAGCAGTACTTC. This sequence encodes CASSSATPTGGRVYEQYF.

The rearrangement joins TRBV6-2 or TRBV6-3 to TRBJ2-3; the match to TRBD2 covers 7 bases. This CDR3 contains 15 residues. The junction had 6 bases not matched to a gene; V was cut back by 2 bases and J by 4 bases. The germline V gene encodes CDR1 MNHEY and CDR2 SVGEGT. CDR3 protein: CASSYLGGKADTQYF. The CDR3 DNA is TGTGCCAGCAGTTACCTCGGGGGGAAGGCAGATACGCAGTATTTT.

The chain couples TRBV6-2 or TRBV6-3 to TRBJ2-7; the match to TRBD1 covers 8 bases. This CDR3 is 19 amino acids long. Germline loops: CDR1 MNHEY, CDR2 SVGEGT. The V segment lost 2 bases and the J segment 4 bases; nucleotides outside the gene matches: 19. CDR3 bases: TGTGCCAGCAGTTACCATAGGACCTCCCGACAGGGGAGGTGGTACGAGCAGTACTTC. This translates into CASSYHRTSRQGRWYEQYF.

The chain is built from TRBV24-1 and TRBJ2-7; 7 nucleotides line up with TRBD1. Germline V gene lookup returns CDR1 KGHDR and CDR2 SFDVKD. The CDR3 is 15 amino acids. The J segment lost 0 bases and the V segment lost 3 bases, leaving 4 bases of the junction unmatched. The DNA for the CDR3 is TGTGCCACCAGTGATGACAGGGCCCCCTCCTACGAGCAGTACTTC. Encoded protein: CATSDDRAPSYEQYF.

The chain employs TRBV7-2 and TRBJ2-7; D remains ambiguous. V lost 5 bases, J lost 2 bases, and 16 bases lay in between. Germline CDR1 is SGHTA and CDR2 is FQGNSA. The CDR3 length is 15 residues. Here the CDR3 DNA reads TGTGCCAGCAGCCCCCTCCGGAGTCGGGCCTACGAGCAGTACTTC. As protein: CASSPLRSRAYEQYF.

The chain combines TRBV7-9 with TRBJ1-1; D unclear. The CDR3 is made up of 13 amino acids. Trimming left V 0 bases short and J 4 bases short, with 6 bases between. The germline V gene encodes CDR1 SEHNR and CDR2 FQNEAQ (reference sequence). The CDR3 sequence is CASSLATGTEAFF. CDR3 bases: TGTGCCAGCAGCTTAGCGACGGGCACTGAAGCTTTCTTT.

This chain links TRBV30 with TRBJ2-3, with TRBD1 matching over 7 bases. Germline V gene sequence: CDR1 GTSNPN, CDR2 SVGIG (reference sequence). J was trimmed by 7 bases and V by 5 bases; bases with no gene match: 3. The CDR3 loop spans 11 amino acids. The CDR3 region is CAWQTGNTQYF. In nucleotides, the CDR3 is TGTGCCTGGCAGACAGGGAATACGCAGTATTTT.

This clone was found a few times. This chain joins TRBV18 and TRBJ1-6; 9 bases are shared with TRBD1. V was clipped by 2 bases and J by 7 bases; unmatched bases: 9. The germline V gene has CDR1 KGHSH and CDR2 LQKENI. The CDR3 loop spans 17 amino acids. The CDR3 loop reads CASSPIMDRGPNSPLHF. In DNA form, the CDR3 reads TGTGCCAGCTCACCAATAATGGACAGGGGACCCAATTCACCCCTCCACTTT.

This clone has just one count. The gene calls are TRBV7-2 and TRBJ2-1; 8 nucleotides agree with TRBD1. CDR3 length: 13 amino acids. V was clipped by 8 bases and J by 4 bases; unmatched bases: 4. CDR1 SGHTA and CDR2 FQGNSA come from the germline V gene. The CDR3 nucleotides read TGTGCCAGCCGACAGGGGACTTACAATGAGCAGTTCTTC. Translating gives CASRQGTYNEQFF. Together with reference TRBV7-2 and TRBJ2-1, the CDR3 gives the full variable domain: GAGVSQSPSNKVTEKGKDVELRCDPISGHTALYWYRQSLGQGLEFLIYFQGNSAPDKSGLPSDRFSAERTGGSVSTLTIQRTQQEDSAVYLCASRQGTYNEQFFGPGTRLTVL.